Presented here are 13 T cell receptor beta chains from one specimen sequenced in a study of T cell responses to AZD1222 COVID-19 vaccine. TCRdb's table, derived via immunoSEQ multiplex PCR, lists solely in-frame clones and lacks some. The sample has 95,000 to 150,000 clones; 89% are singletons. This specimen consisted of peripheral blood, obtained on day 0 of AZD1222 vaccination. The origin of the receptors is an adult in good health.

The V call is TRBV29-1, the J call TRBJ2-7, with 10 positions matching TRBD2. The CDR3 has 15 residues. Germline CDR1 SQVTM, CDR2 ANQGSEA. V was clipped by 3 bases and J by 3 bases; unmatched bases: 8. CDR3 amino acids: CSVELAGARHYEQYF. The CDR3 nucleotides read TGCAGCGTTGAGCTAGCGGGAGCACGACACTACGAGCAGTACTTC.

This sequence joins TRBV13 and TRBJ2-1; 11 bases fit TRBD2. The CDR3 has 18 amino acids. V shed 0 bases and J 4 bases; nucleotides not matched to a gene: 8. Per the germline V gene, CDR1 is PRHDT and CDR2 is FYEKMQ (reference sequence). The CDR3 bases are TGTGCCAGCAGCTTAGGCGGGATAGCGGGGGGGAGTTACAATGAGCAGTTCTTC. Encoded protein: CASSLGGIAGGSYNEQFF.

The sample holds one count of this clone. V is TRBV6-5 and J is TRBJ2-7; no reliable D call. The CDR3 is made up of 12 amino acids. Germline assignment: CDR1 MNHEY and CDR2 SVGAGI. Trimming cost V 7 bases and J 0 bases, with 7 bases left between them. The CDR3 bases are TGTGCCAGCATTAGTAGCTCCTACGAGCAGTACTTC. Protein: CASISSSYEQYF.

The chain recombines TRBV4-2 with TRBJ1-1; no definite D call. The CDR3 is 13 amino acids. Germline V gene data show CDR1 as LGHNA and CDR2 as YNFKEQ. The V gene lost 4 bases and the J gene lost 8 bases, with 14 bases spanning the gap. CDR3 DNA: TGTGCCAGCAGCCCAGATTTGACCCTAGAAGCTTTCTTT. Its protein product is CASSPDLTLEAFF.

The rearrangement links TRBV3-1 (or the pseudogene TRBV3-2) to TRBJ1-2; D unclear. The CDR3 sequence is 14 residues long. Germline CDR1 and CDR2: LGHDT and YNNKEL (reference sequence). V lost 4 bases to trimming and J lost 7 bases, with 16 bases between them. In DNA, the CDR3 is TGTGCCAGCAGCCGTTCCGGTTTAATCAGTGGCTACACCTTC. Encoded protein: CASSRSGLISGYTF.

Concerning this clone itself: A junction boundary mismatches the germline segment, possibly from a read error. V usage is TRBV28 and J usage is TRBJ1-2; weak D call: TRBD1 (5 bases). Looked up from germline, CDR1 is MDHEN and CDR2 is SYDVKM. CDR3 length equals 11 residues. The CDR3 protein is CASSLLDTTLF. CDR3 bases: TGTGCCAGCAGTTTATTGGACACGACACTCTTC.

V and J are TRBV7-9 and TRBJ1-2; D gene uncertain. Germline V gene sequence: CDR1 SEHNR, CDR2 FQNEAQ (reference sequence). The V end was cut by 0 bases, the J end by 2 bases, with 10 bases between. The CDR3 is 15 amino acids. CDR3 protein: CASSLAGRVNYGYTF. The CDR3, as DNA: TGTGCCAGCAGCTTAGCGGGCCGGGTAAACTATGGCTACACCTTC.

With respect to this clone: A junction end diverges from the germline sequence, so it may reflect a read error. The chain combines TRBV7-3 with TRBJ2-1, with 9 bases identical to TRBD2. The length of the CDR3 is 12 residues. Germline V CDR1 and CDR2: SGHTA, FQGTGA. For the CDR3, the DNA is TGTGCCAGCAGCTTACTGCGGGAGGGCCCAGTCTTC. Its translation is CASSLLREGPVF.

The CDR3: CASSLTASGGSGANVLTF. The CDR3 DNA reads as TGTGCCAGCAGCTTAACTGCTAGCGGGGGCTCTGGGGCCAACGTCCTGACTTTC. V and J are TRBV7-3 and TRBJ2-6; 10 nucleotides line up with TRBD2. After removal of 0 bases from V and 0 bases from J, the junction contained 2 bases not matched to a gene. There are 18 residues in the CDR3. Germline CDR1 reads SGHTA; CDR2 reads FQGTGA.

V is TRBV5-1 and J is TRBJ2-3; D is perhaps TRBD2 (5 bases). Germline V CDR1 and CDR2: SGHRS, YFSETQ. This CDR3 spans 15 amino acids. With 4 bases removed from V and 0 bases from J, the gap between germline ends came to 12 bases. The CDR3 protein is CASSPSTGSTDTQYF. DNA for the CDR3: TGCGCCAGCAGCCCATCTACGGGGAGCACAGATACGCAGTATTTT.

This chain joins TRBV19 and TRBJ1-6; tentative D call: TRBD1 (5 bases). This CDR3 has 19 residues. The germline V and J ends were trimmed by 0 bases and 4 bases, with 19 bases remaining between them. The germline gives CDR1 LNHDA, CDR2 SQIVND (reference sequence). The CDR3 nucleotides are TGTGCCAGTAGTATAGAAGAAACGTCGGGGCAAGATTATAATTCACCCCTCCACTTT. As protein: CASSIEETSGQDYNSPLHF.

This chain uses TRBV27 with TRBJ2-7; 7 nucleotides match TRBD2. Germline trimming cut 2 bases from V and 6 bases from J; bases unmatched to any gene: 7. Germline CDR1 and CDR2: MNHEY and SMNVEV (reference sequence). The CDR3 is made up of 14 amino acids. In DNA form, the CDR3 reads TGTGCCAGCAGTTTAGGTCGACTAGCTTTCGAGCAGTACTTC. It codes for CASSLGRLAFEQYF.

V gene TRBV12-3 or TRBV12-4 combines with J gene TRBJ2-5; 8 bases map to TRBD1. Trimming took 6 bases from V and 5 from J; bases not matched to a gene: 5. CDR3 length equals 13 residues. CDR3 protein: CASRAGGRETQYF. CDR3 DNA sequence: TGTGCCAGCAGGGCAGGGGGCAGGGAGACCCAGTACTTC.